This T cell receptor beta chain was recovered during a study of blood T cell repertoires in COVID-19. Across the study: The analysed material was cDNA or gDNA that came from T cells, B-cell-depleted T cells, or PBMCs.

In the source study's methods: Amplified reference gene primers provided the basis for estimating nucleated cell counts. The table came from immunoSEQ multiplex PCR; TCRdb's copy has only in-frame clones and leaves some out. That table supplies the V and J calls and clone size; D and trimming were determined from the DNA. The repertoire includes 150,000 or so clones, roughly 83% of them detected once, and approximately 4% sits in the top ten. CDR3 length equals 19 residues. The germline V gene encodes CDR1 LGHDT and CDR2 YNNKEL (reference sequence). With V trimmed by 0 bases and J by 5 bases, 13 bases remained unmatched.

This receptor was taken from a woman in her 50s who had recovered from COVID-19. Sequenced input: PBMCs or T cells enriched from blood (not recorded which). The chain couples TRBV3-1 (or the pseudogene TRBV3-2) to TRBJ2-4; 10 positions match TRBD1. The CDR3 DNA follows: TGTGCCAGCAGCCAAGATATATTAAGACAGGGGGCGATTGAAAACATTCAGTACTTC. This encodes CASSQDILRQGAIENIQYF.